The T cell receptor beta chain under discussion was sequenced for a study of cytomegalovirus exposure and HLA in healthy donors. Study-wide context: Genotyping of 300 to 450 donors showed that 65% to 90% belonged to the Caucasian-associated ancestry cluster.

The primer mix had 60 Vbeta and 13 Jbeta primers. TCRdb keeps only in-frame clones here, not all; method: immunoSEQ multiplex PCR. The data show some 160,000 clones, approximately 80% seen once. Trimming left V 7 bases short and J 3 bases short, with 13 bases between. CDR3 length: 13 amino acids. The germline V gene has CDR1 SGHTA and CDR2 FQGNSA. This chain links TRBV7-2 with TRBJ2-7; maybe TRBD2 (5 bases). The specimen was PBMCs. This sequence originates from a woman aged 40-49 years in good health and CMV-seropositive. CDR3 coding DNA: TGTGCCAGCACTCAGGAGACTAACTACGAGCAGTACTTC. As protein: CASTQETNYEQYF. Supplemented by reference TRBV7-2 and TRBJ2-7, the full variable domain reads GAGVSQSPSNKVTEKGKDVELRCDPISGHTALYWYRQSLGQGLEFLIYFQGNSAPDKSGLPSDRFSAERTGGSVSTLTIQRTQQEDSAVYLCASTQETNYEQYFGPGTRLTVT.